This T cell receptor beta chain comes out of a study of T cells after somatic rescue of genetic block. The junction had 7 bases not matched to a gene; V was cut back by 8 bases and J by 4 bases. This CDR3 comprises 13 residues. The germline V gene has CDR1 SGHVS and CDR2 FNYEAQ. Clones were sequenced by immunoSEQ multiplex PCR, and TCRdb holds only the in-frame ones, with some missing. Of around 64,000 clones listed, about 92% are singletons. This TCR was sampled from a man in his forties or fifties. The rearrangement uses TRBV7-6 and TRBJ1-2, with 7 positions matching TRBD1. The sample consisted of peripheral blood mononuclear cells (PBMCs). The CDR3 spells CASSRDSRYGYTF. CDR3 DNA sequence: TGTGCCAGCTCCCGGGACAGCCGCTATGGCTACACCTTC.